This T cell receptor (beta chain) came from a study of T and B cells in COVID-19 patients. On the study more broadly: Peripheral blood came from COVID-19 patients with active infection or after recovery. Critical illness requiring mechanical ventilation or extracorporeal membrane oxygenation affected three fifths of the roughly 20 active-infection patients.

By proportion, this clonotype is medium-sized (0.01 to 0.1%). No antigen is known for it. Study observations and caveats: Clonality of TRB repertoires was high in active COVID-19; recovery brought above-healthy diversity and richness. The recovered cohort had thousands of exclusive TCR clusters, including some 33 low generation probability clusters.

BIOMED2 TRB-A/B primer pools were used in multiplex TRB PCR. TCRdb passed the multiplex PCR reads through MiXCR, listing each CDR3 protein once. The repertoire holds 20,000 or so distinct CDR3 sequences, more than 30% seen once, with around 2.1% in the top ten. TRB was amplified from around 250-460 ng of blood genomic DNA. Germline V gene sequence: CDR1 KGHSH, CDR2 LQKENI. The CDR3 is 14 amino acids. The V and J ends lost 2 bases and 6 bases respectively, with 14 bases between them. The chain employs TRBV18 and TRBJ2-7; no reliable D call. This clonotype originated in a human donor who had recovered from COVID-19. Source material: blood. CDR3 sequence (DNA): TGTGCCAGCTCACCAGGTACCAGGTCGGGCGAGCAGTACTTC. Its translation is CASSPGTRSGEQYF.